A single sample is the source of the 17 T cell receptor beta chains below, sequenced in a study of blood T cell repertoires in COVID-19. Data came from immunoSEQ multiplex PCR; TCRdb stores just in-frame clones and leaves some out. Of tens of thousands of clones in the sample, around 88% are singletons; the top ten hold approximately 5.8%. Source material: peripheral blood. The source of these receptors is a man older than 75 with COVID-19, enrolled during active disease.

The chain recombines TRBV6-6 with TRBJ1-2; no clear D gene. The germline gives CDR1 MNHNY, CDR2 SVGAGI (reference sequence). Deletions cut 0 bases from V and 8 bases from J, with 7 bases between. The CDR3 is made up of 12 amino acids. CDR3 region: CASSYSSGGYTF. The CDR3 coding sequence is TGTGCCAGCAGTTACTCTTCGGGAGGCTACACCTTC.

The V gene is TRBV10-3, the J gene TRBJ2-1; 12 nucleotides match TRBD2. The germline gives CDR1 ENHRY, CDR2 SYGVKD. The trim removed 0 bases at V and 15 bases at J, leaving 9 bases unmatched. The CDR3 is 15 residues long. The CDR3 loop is CAISESLAGGPGPFF. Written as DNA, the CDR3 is TGTGCCATCAGTGAGTCGCTAGCGGGGGGGCCAGGGCCGTTCTTC.

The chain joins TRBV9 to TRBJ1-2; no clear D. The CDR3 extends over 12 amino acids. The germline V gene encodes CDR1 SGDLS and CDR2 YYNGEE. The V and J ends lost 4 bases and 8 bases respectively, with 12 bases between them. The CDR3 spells CASSFTEGGYTF. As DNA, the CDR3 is TGTGCCAGCAGCTTCACCGAGGGAGGCTACACCTTC.

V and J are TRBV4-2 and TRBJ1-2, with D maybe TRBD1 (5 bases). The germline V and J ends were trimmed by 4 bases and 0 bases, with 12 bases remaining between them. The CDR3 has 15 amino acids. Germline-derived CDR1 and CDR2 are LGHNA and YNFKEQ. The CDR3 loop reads CASSLSGWSNYGYTF. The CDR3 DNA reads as TGTGCCAGCAGCCTCTCAGGGTGGTCTAACTATGGCTACACCTTC.

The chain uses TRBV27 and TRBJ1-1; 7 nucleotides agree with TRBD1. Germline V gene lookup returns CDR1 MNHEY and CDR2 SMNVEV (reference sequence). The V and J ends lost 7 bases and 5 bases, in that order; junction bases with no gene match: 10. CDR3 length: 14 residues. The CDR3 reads CASTRTGVGTEAFF. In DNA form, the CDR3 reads TGTGCCAGCACTCGCACAGGGGTCGGGACTGAAGCTTTCTTT.

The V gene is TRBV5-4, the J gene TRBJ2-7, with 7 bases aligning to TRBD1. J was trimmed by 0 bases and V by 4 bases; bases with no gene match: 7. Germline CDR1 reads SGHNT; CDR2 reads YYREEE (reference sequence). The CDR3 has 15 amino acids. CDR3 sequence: CASSRQGISSYEQYF. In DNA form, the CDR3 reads TGTGCCAGCAGCCGACAGGGAATAAGCTCCTACGAGCAGTACTTC.

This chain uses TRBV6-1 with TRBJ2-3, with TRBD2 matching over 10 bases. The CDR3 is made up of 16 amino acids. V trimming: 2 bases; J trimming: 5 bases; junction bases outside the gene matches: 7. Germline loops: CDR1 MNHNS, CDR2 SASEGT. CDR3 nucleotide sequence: TGTGCCAGCAGTGAACAGCCGCTAGCGGGGGAAGATACGCAGTATTTT. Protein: CASSEQPLAGEDTQYF.

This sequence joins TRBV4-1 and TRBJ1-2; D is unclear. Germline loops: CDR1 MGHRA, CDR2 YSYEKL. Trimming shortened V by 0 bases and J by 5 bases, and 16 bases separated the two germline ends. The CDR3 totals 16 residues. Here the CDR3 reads CASSQEYDRRGYGYTF. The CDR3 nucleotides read TGCGCCAGCAGCCAAGAATATGACCGGCGGGGATATGGCTACACCTTC.

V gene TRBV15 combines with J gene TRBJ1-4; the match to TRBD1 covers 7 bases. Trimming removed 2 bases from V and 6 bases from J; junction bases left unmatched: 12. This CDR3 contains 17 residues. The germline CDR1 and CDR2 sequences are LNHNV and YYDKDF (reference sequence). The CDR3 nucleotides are TGTGCCACCAGCAGAATGCCTTACAGGGGATATGATGAAAAACTGTTTTTT. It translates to CATSRMPYRGYDEKLFF.

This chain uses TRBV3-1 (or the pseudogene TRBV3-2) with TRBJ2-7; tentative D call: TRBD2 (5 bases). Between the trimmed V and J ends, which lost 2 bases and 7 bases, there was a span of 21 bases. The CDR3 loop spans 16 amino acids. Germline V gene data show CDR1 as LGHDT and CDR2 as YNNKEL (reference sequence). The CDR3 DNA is TGTGCCAGCAGCCAACCCCCGGGAAGCCCTCTACGTGAGCAGTACTTC. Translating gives CASSQPPGSPLREQYF.

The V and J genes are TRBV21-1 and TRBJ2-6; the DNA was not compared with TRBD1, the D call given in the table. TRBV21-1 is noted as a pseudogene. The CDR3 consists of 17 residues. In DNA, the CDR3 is TGTGCCAGCAGCGGATCGACAGGGGCCTCTGGGGCCAACGTCCTGACTTTC. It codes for CASSGSTGASGANVLTF.

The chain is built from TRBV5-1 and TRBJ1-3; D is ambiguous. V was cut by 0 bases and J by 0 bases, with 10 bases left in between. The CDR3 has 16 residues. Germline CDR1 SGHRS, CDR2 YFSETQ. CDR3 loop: CASSLVPGSSGNTIYF. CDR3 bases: TGCGCCAGCAGCTTGGTTCCAGGTAGCTCTGGAAACACCATATATTTT.

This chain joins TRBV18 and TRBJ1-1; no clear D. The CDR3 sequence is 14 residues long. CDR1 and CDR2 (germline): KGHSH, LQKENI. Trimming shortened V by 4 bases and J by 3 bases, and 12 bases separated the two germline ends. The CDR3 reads CASSQNREDTEAFF. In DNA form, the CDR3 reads TGTGCCAGCTCACAAAACCGGGAGGACACTGAAGCTTTCTTT.

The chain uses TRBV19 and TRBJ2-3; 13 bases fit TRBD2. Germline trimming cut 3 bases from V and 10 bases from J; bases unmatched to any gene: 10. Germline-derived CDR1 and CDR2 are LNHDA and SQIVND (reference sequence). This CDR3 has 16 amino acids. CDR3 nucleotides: TGTGCCAGTAGTATTACCGGGACTAGCGGGGCCAAGGCGCAGTATTTT. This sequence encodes CASSITGTSGAKAQYF.

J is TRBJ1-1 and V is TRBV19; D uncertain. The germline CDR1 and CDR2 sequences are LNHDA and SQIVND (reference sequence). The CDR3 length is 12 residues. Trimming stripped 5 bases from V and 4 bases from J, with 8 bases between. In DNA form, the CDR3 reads TGTGCCAGTAGTGGGTGGGCCACTGAAGCTTTCTTT. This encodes CASSGWATEAFF.

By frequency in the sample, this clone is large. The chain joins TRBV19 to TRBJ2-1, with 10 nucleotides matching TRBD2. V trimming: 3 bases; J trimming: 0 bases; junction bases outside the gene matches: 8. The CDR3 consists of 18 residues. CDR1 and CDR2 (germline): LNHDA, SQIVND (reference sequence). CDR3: CASSMASGGAGSYNEQFF. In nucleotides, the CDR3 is TGTGCCAGTAGTATGGCTAGCGGGGGCGCGGGCTCCTACAATGAGCAGTTCTTC.

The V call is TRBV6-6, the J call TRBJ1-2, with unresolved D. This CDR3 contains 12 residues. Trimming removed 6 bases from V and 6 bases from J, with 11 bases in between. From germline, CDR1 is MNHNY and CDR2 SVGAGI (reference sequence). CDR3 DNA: TGTGCCAGCAGCCGGGAGGAGCATGGCTACACCTTC. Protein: CASSREEHGYTF.